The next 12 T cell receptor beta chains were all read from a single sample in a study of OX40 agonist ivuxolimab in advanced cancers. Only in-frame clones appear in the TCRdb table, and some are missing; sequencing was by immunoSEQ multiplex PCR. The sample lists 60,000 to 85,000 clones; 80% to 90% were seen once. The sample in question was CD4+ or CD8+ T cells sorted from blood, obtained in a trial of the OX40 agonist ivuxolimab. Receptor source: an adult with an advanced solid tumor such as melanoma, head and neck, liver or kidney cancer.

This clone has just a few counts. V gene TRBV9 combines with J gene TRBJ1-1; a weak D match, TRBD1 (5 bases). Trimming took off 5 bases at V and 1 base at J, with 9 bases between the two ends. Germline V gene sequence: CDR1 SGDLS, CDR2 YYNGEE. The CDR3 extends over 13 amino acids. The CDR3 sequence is CASSFQGNTEAFF. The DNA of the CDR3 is TGTGCCAGCAGTTTTCAGGGGAACACTGAAGCTTTCTTT. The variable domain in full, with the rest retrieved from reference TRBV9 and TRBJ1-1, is DSGVTQTPKHLITATGQRVTLRCSPRSGDLSVYWYQQSLDQGLQFLIQYYNGEERAKGNILERFSAQQFPDLHSELNLSSLELGDSALYFCASSFQGNTEAFFGQGTRLTVV.

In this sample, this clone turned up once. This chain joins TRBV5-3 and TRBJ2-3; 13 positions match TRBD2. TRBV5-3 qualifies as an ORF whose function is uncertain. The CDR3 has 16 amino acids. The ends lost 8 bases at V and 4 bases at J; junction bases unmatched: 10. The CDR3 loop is CAREGTSGTRADTQYF. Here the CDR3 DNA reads TGTGCCAGGGAGGGGACTAGCGGGACGAGGGCAGATACGCAGTATTTT.

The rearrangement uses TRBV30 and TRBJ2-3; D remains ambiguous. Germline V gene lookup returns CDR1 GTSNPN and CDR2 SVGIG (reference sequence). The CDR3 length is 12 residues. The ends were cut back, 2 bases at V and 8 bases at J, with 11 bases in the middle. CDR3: CAWSIGSGTQYF. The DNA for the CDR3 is TGTGCCTGGAGTATAGGGTCAGGTACGCAGTATTTT.

CDR3: CASDSQGYEQYF. CDR3 coding DNA: TGTGCCAGCGACTCACAGGGATACGAGCAGTACTTC. The rearrangement uses TRBV7-9 and TRBJ2-7; a weak D match, TRBD1 (6 bases). This CDR3 has 12 amino acids. V lost 8 bases to trimming and J lost 4 bases, with 12 bases between them. The germline V gene encodes CDR1 SEHNR and CDR2 FQNEAQ (reference sequence).

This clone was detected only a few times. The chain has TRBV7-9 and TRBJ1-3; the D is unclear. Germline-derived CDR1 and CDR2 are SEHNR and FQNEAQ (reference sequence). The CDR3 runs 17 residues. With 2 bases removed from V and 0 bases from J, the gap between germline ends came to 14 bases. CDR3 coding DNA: TGTGCCAGCAGCTTAAGTTTGCAGTCGTTCTCTGGAAACACCATATATTTT. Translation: CASSLSLQSFSGNTIYF.

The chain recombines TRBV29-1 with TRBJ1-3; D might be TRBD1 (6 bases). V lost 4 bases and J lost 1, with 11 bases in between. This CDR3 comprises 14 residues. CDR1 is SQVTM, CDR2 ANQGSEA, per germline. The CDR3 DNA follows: TGCAGCGTTGCAGGGGCAGATTCTGGAAACACCATATATTTT. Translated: CSVAGADSGNTIYF.

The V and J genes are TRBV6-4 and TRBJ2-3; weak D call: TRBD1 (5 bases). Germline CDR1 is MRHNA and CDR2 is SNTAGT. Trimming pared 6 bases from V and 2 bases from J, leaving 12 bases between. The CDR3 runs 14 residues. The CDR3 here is CASSERGYTDTQYF. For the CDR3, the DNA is TGTGCCAGCAGCGAAAGGGGCTACACAGATACGCAGTATTTT.

The CDR3 bases are TGCAGCGTTGAAGGCTGGGTAGGTGGCTACACCTTC. This sequence encodes CSVEGWVGGYTF. The chain is built from TRBV29-1 and TRBJ1-2, with D unclear. This CDR3 is 12 amino acids long. With 1 base removed from V and 7 bases from J, the gap between germline ends came to 10 bases. From germline, CDR1 is SQVTM and CDR2 ANQGSEA. Combining the CDR3 with reference TRBV29-1 and TRBJ1-2 gives the whole variable domain SAVISQKPSRDICQRGTSLTIQCQVDSQVTMMFWYRQQPGQSLTLIATANQGSEATYESGFVIDKFPISRPNLTFSTLTVSNMSPEDSSIYLCSVEGWVGGYTFGSGTRLTVV.

CDR3 coding DNA: TGTGCCAGCTCACCAGGGCCCATAAGTCAGCCCCAGCATTTT. It is translated as CASSPGPISQPQHF. V usage is TRBV18 and J usage is TRBJ1-5, with D hard to call. Germline assignment: CDR1 KGHSH and CDR2 LQKENI. The CDR3 length is 14 residues. V was trimmed by 2 bases and J by 6 bases, leaving 11 bases between them.

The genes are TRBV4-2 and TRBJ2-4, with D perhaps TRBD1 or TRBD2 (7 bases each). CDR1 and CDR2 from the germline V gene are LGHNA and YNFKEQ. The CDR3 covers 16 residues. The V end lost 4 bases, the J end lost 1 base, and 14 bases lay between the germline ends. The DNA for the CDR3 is TGTGCCAGCAGCCTCACAGGGGAGGGGGCCAAAAACATTCAGTACTTC. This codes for CASSLTGEGAKNIQYF.

CDR3 in amino acids: CASSQLPVNTGELFF. The CDR3 bases are TGCGCCAGCAGCCAACTTCCGGTGAACACCGGGGAGCTGTTTTTT. The chain combines TRBV4-3 with TRBJ2-2; D is unresolved. This CDR3 comprises 15 residues. Germline CDR1 and CDR2: LGHNA and YSLEER. Trimming shortened V by 2 bases and J by 1 base, and 8 bases separated the two germline ends.

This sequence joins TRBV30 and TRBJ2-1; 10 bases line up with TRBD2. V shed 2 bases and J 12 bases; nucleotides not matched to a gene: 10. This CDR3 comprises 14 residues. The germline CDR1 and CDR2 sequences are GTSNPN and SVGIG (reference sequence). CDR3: CAWSRQSSGRLQFF. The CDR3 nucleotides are TGTGCCTGGAGTAGGCAGAGTAGCGGGAGGTTGCAGTTCTTC.